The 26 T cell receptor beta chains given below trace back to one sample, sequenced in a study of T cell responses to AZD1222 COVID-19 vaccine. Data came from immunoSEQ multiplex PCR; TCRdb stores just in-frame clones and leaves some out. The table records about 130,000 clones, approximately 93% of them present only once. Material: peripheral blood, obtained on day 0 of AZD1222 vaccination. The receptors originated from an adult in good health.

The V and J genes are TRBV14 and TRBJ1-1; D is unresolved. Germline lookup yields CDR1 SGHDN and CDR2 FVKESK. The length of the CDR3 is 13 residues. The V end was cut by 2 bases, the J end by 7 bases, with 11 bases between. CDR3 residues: CASSQLAQLEAFF. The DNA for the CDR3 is TGTGCCAGCAGCCAATTGGCCCAACTTGAAGCTTTCTTT.

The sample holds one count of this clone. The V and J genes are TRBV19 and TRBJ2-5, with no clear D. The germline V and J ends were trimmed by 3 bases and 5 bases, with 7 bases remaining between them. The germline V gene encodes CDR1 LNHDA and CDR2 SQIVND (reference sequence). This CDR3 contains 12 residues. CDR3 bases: TGTGCCAGTAGTATGCTCGGGGAGACCCAGTACTTC. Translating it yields CASSMLGETQYF.

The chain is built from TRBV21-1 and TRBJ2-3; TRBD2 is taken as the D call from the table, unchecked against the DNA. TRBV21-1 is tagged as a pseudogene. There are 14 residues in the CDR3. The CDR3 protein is CASPRGASTDTQYF. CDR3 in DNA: TGTGCCAGCCCCCGGGGGGCTAGCACAGATACGCAGTATTTT.

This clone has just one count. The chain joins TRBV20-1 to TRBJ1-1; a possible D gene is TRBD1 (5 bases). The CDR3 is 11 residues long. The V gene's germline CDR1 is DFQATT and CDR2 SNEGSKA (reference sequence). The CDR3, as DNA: TGCAGCCTCCGGGTGAGGGGCGAAACTTTCTTT. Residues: CSLRVRGETFF.

CDR3 sequence reads: CATSRDPKNTEAFF. DNA for the CDR3: TGTGCCACCAGCAGAGATCCCAAGAACACTGAAGCTTTCTTT. V is TRBV15 and J is TRBJ1-1; D unclear. This CDR3 has 14 amino acids. The germline V and J ends were trimmed by 0 bases and 1 base, with 6 bases remaining between them. CDR1 LNHNV and CDR2 YYDKDF come from the germline V gene (reference sequence).

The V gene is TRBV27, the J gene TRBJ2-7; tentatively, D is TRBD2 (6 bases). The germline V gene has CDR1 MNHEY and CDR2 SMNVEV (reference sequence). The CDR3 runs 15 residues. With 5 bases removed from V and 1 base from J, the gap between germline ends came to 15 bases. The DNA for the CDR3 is TGTGCCAGCAGTCCTTTGGAGGGACGTTCCTACGAGCAGTACTTC. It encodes CASSPLEGRSYEQYF.

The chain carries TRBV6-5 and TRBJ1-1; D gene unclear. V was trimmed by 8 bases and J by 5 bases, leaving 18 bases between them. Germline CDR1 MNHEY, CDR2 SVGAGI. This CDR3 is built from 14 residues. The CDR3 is CASGLEAVSTEAFF. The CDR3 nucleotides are TGTGCCAGCGGCCTAGAAGCTGTGTCGACTGAAGCTTTCTTT.

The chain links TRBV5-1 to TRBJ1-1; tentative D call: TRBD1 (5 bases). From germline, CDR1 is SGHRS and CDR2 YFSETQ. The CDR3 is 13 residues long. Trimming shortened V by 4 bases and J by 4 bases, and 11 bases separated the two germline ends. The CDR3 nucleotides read TGCGCCAGCAGCCTCCGGGACCTCACTGAAGCTTTCTTT. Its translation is CASSLRDLTEAFF.

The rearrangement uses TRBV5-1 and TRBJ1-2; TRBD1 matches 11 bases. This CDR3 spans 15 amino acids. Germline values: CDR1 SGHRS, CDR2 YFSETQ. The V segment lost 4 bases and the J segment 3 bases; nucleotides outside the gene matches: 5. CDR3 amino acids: CASSGRTGGDYGYTF. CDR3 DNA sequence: TGCGCCAGCAGCGGAAGGACAGGGGGCGACTATGGCTACACCTTC.

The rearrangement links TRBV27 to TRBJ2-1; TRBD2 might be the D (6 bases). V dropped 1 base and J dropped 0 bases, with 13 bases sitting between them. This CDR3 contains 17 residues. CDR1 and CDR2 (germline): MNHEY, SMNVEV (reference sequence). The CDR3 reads CASSLWGESYSYNEQFF. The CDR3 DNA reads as TGTGCCAGCAGTTTATGGGGGGAATCTTACTCCTACAATGAGCAGTTCTTC.

The CDR3 DNA sequence: TGTGCCAGTAGTATAAGCTCAGGGGGCGGCTATGGCTACACCTTC. This sequence encodes CASSISSGGGYGYTF. This sequence joins TRBV19 and TRBJ1-2, with TRBD1 matching 8 bases. The trim removed 2 bases at V and 4 bases at J, leaving 6 bases unmatched. Germline V gene sequence: CDR1 LNHDA, CDR2 SQIVND (reference sequence). The CDR3 has 15 amino acids.

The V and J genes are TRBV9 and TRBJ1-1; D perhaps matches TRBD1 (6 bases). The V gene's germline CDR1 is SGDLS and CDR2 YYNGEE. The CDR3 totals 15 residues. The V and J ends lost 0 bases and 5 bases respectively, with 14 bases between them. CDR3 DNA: TGTGCCAGCAGCGTAGGAAGGGGGTCGGCAACTGAAGCTTTCTTT. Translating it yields CASSVGRGSATEAFF.

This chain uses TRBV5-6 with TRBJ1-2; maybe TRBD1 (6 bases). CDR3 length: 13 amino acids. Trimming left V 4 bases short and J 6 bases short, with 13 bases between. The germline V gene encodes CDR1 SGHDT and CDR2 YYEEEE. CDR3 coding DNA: TGTGCCAGCAGCCCTACAGGGCTGAATGGCTACACCTTC. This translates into CASSPTGLNGYTF.

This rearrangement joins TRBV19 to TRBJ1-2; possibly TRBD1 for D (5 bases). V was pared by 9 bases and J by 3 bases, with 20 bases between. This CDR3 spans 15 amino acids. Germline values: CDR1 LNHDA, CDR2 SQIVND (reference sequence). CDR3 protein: CASLPGGEEDYGYTF. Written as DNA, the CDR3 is TGTGCCAGCCTTCCGGGGGGGGAGGAGGACTATGGCTACACCTTC.

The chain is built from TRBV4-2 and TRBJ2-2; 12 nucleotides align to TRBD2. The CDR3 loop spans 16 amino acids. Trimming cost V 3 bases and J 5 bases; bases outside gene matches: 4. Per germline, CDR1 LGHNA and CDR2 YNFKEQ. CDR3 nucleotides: TGTGCCAGCAGCCAGGTTACTAGCGGGGGGACCGGGGAGCTGTTTTTT. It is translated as CASSQVTSGGTGELFF.

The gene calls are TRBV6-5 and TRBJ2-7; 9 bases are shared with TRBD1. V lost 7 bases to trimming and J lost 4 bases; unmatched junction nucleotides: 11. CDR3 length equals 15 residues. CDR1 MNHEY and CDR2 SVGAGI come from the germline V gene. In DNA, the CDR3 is TGTGCCAGCAAACTAAACCGGGACAGGGAGTACGAGCAGTACTTC. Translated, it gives CASKLNRDREYEQYF.

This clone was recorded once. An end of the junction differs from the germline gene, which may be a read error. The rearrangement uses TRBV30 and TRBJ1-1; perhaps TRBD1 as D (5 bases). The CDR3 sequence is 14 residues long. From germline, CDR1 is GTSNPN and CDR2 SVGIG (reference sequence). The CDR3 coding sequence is TGTGCCAGGAGGCGGGGGACGGATAGCACTGAAGCTTTCTTT. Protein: CARRRGTDSTEAFF. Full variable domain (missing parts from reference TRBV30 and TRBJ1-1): SQTIHQWPATLVQPVGSPLSLECTVEGTSNPNLYWYRQAAGRGLQLLFYSVGIGQISSEVPQNLSASRPQDRQFILSSKKLLLSDSGFYLCARRRGTDSTEAFFGQGTRLTVV.

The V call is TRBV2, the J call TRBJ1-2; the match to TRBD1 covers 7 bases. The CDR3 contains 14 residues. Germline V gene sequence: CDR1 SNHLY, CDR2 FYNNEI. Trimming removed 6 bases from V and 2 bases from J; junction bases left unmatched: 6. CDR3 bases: TGTGCCAGCAGCTATACGGGACAGAACTATGGCTACACCTTC. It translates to CASSYTGQNYGYTF.

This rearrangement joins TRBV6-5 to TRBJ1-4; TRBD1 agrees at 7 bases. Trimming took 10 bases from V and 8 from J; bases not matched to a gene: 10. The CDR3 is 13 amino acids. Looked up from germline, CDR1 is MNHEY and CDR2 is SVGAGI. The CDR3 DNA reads TGTGCCACCAGGGGGAGAGGGTGGGAAAAACTGTTTTTT. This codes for CATRGRGWEKLFF.

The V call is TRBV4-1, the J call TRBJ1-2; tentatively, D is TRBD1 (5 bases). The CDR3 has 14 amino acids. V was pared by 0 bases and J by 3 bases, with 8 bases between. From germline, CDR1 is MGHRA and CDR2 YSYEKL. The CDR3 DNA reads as TGCGCCAGCAGCCAAGATAGAGGGGACTATGGCTACACCTTC. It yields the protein CASSQDRGDYGYTF.

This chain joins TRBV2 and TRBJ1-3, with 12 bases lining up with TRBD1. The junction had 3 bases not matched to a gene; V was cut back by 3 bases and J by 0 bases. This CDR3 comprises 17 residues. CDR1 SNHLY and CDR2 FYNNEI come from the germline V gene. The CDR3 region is CASSEGTGGFSGNTIYF. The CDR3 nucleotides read TGTGCCAGCAGTGAGGGGACAGGGGGCTTCTCTGGAAACACCATATATTTT.

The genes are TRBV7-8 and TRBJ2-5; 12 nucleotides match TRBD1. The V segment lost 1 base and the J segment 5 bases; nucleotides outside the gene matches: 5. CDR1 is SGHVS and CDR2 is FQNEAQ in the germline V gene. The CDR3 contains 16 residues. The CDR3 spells CASSLERDRGHETQYF. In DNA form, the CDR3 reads TGTGCCAGCAGCTTAGAAAGGGACAGGGGGCATGAGACCCAGTACTTC.

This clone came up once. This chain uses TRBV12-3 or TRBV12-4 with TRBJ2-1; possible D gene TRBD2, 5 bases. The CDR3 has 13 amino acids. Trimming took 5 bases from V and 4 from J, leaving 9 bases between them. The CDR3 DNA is TGTGCCAGCAGTCCACGGGAATACAATGAGCAGTTCTTC. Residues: CASSPREYNEQFF.

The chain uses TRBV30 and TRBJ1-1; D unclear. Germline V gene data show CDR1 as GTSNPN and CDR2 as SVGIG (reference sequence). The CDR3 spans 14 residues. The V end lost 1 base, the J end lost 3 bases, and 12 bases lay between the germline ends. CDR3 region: CAWSGQVRYTEAFF. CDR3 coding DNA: TGTGCCTGGAGTGGCCAGGTGCGTTACACTGAAGCTTTCTTT.

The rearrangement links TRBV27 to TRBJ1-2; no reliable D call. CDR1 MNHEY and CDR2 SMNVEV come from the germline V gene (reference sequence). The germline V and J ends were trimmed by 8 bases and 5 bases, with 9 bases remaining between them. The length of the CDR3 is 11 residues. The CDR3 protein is CASFRRYGYTF. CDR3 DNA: TGTGCCAGCTTCAGGAGATATGGCTACACCTTC.

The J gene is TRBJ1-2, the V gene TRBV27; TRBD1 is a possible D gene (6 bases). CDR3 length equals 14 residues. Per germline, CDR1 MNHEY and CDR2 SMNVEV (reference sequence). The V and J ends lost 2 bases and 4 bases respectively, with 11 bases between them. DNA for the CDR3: TGTGCCAGCAGTTTAGGGGGGCCAAGCTATGGCTACACCTTC. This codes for CASSLGGPSYGYTF.